One TCR beta chain is described in this entry. The antigen is unknown. The data were taken from a study of OX40 agonist ivuxolimab in advanced cancers. Study overall: The dose of intravenous ivuxolimab that patients received every 2 weeks ranged from 0.01 to 10 mg/kg. Study conclusions and caveats: CD4+ T cells averaged fewer expanded clones than CD8+ T cells. Still undetermined is the antigen specificity of the expanded peripheral T cells. Those patients achieving a partial response at 0.1-3.0 mg/kg showed among the lowest clonal expansion.

This CDR3 is built from 15 residues. Trimming removed 7 bases at V and 0 bases at J, with 16 bases between. Looked up from germline, CDR1 is MGHRA and CDR2 is YSYEKL. Data came from immunoSEQ multiplex PCR; TCRdb stores just in-frame clones and leaves some out. The repertoire holds 34,000 or so clones, with around 85% as singletons. This TCR came from an adult with an advanced solid tumor such as melanoma, head and neck, liver or kidney cancer. The material was CD4+ or CD8+ T cells sorted from blood, obtained in a trial of the OX40 agonist ivuxolimab. V gene TRBV4-1 combines with J gene TRBJ2-7, with a possible D match to TRBD2 (5 bases). The CDR3 nucleotides are TGCGCCAGCACCCCGAGGGCAGGTAACTCCTACGAGCAGTACTTC. Protein: CASTPRAGNSYEQYF.